These T cell receptor beta chains were read from a single sample in a study of blood T cell repertoires in COVID-19. Generated by immunoSEQ multiplex PCR, the TCRdb table keeps only in-frame clones and is missing some. The sample has some 110,000 clones, roughly four fifths seen once. Sample: peripheral blood. The receptors were sampled from a man aged 55 to 70 with acute or convalescent COVID-19. CDR3s include the opening cysteine and the closing phenylalanine or tryptophan. The order of the fields is CDR3 DNA, CDR3 protein, D gene, V gene, clone size, J gene. A D gene is named only where the DNA matches it firmly. Size is stated for part of the rows, as once, few or many counts, or as a class when the clone is expanded.

TGTGCCAGCAGCATCGGACAGGGGGCCTATATGAACACTGAAGCTTTCTTT	CASSIGQGAYMNTEAFF	TRBD1	TRBV11-2	NA	TRBJ1-1
TGCAGTGCTAGTTGGGGGAGGGCGGTGAACACTGAAGCTTTCTTT	CSASWGRAVNTEAFF	NA	TRBV20-1	NA	TRBJ1-1
TGCGCCAGCAGCCAAACTCTAGCGGGGGCCTACGAGCAGTACTTC	CASSQTLAGAYEQYF	TRBD2	TRBV4-3	NA	TRBJ2-7
TGTGCCAGCAGCCGACAGGGAAGCTATGGCTACACCTTC	CASSRQGSYGYTF	TRBD1	TRBV5-6	NA	TRBJ1-2
TGTGCCAGCAGTTTACACAGGGGTTACAATCAGCCCCAGCATTTT	CASSLHRGYNQPQHF	TRBD1	TRBV28	NA	TRBJ1-5
TGTGCCAGCAGCTCGGGACAGGGCGAGCAGTACTTC	CASSSGQGEQYF	TRBD1	TRBV7-9	NA	TRBJ2-7
TGTGCCAGTAGTCACCGGGACAGGGGGTACAATGAGCAGTTCTTC	CASSHRDRGYNEQFF	TRBD1	TRBV19	NA	TRBJ2-1
TGTGCCAGCCTATCGACAGGGTACGAGCAGTACTTC	CASLSTGYEQYF	TRBD1	TRBV28	NA	TRBJ2-7
TGTGCCAGCAGCAACTTAGCGGGAGCGAGGAATGAGCAGTTCTTC	CASSNLAGARNEQFF	NA	TRBV21-1	once	TRBJ2-1
TGTGCCAGCAGTTCCCGACAGCAACAAGAGACCCAGTACTTC	CASSSRQQQETQYF	NA	TRBV28	NA	TRBJ2-5
TGTGCCAGCAGCCTGGGACAAGACTATGGCTACACCTTC	CASSLGQDYGYTF	NA	TRBV5-4	few	TRBJ1-2
TGTGCCAGCAGCCAAGGGACTAGCTTTCTTTACGAGCAGTACTTC	CASSQGTSFLYEQYF	TRBD2	TRBV7-2	once	TRBJ2-7
TGTGCCAGCAGTGAATTAGCGGGAGTAAGCAATGAGCAGTTCTTC	CASSELAGVSNEQFF	TRBD2	TRBV6-4	few	TRBJ2-1
TGTGCCAGCCTACAGGGGGCAGAAAATGAGCAGTTCTTC	CASLQGAENEQFF	TRBD1	TRBV6-6	NA	TRBJ2-1
TGTGCCAGCAGCTTAGCACGGGACAGGGTAGCGGATGGCTACACCTTC	CASSLARDRVADGYTF	TRBD1	TRBV7-2	NA	TRBJ1-2
TGTGCCAGCATGAGGATTTCACCCCTCCACTTT	CASMRISPLHF	NA	TRBV28	NA	TRBJ1-6
TGTGCCACCAGTGCTGCACGGGGGGTCGGCACAGATACGCAGTATTTT	CATSAARGVGTDTQYF	TRBD2	TRBV24-1	NA	TRBJ2-3
TGCGCCAGCAGCTTGGCGGTTTGGGGCGGGAACACCGGGGAGCTGTTTTTT	CASSLAVWGGNTGELFF	NA	TRBV5-1	once	TRBJ2-2
TGTGCCAGCAGGCCCAGACAGTTTTCGAACACTGAAGCTTTCTTT	CASRPRQFSNTEAFF	NA	TRBV28	NA	TRBJ1-1
TGTGCCAGCAGCGGAACAGGGACAACTAATGAAAAACTGTTTTTT	CASSGTGTTNEKLFF	NA	TRBV9	NA	TRBJ1-4
TGTGCCAGCTCACCGGGGGGTACCGGGGAGCTGTTTTTT	CASSPGGTGELFF	NA	TRBV18	once	TRBJ2-2
TGTGCCAGCAGTCTATGGGTACAGGGAAATGAGCAGTTCTTC	CASSLWVQGNEQFF	NA	TRBV6-2/TRBV6-3	few	TRBJ2-1
TGTGCCAGCTCACCTACAGAACTAGGACTAGCGGAGAACAATGAGCAGTTCTTC	CASSPTELGLAENNEQFF	TRBD2	TRBV18	NA	TRBJ2-1
TGTGCCAGCAGTTTAGGTAGCGGGAGTACAGATACGCAGTATTTT	CASSLGSGSTDTQYF	TRBD2	TRBV27	NA	TRBJ2-3
TGTGCCAGCAGTGTGGGGGCAGGGGTCACTGAAGCTTTCTTT	CASSVGAGVTEAFF	NA	TRBV2	NA	TRBJ1-1
TGTGCCAGCAGTTTAAGGGGGAATACGCAGTATTTT	CASSLRGNTQYF	NA	TRBV27	few	TRBJ2-3
TGTGCCAGCAGCCCCGGGACAGGGAGAGAAAAACTGTTTTTT	CASSPGTGREKLFF	TRBD1	TRBV28	NA	TRBJ1-4
TGTGCCAGCAGTTGGGGACTAGACAATGAGCAGTTCTTC	CASSWGLDNEQFF	TRBD2	TRBV28	NA	TRBJ2-1
TGCAGTGCTGCGTTACAAGAGACCCAGTACTTC	CSAALQETQYF	NA	TRBV20-1	few	TRBJ2-5
TGTGCCAGTAGTATAAAAGGGGCAGGCTTCTTCTCTGGGGCCAACGTCCTGACTTTC	CASSIKGAGFFSGANVLTF	NA	TRBV19	NA	TRBJ2-6
TGTGCCAGCAGCCAGCGCGACAGGGGCGAGCAGTACTTC	CASSQRDRGEQYF	TRBD1	TRBV14	NA	TRBJ2-7
TGCGCCAGCAGACCAGGGGTGGGGGATCAGCCCCAGCATTTT	CASRPGVGDQPQHF	NA	TRBV5-1	NA	TRBJ1-5
TGTGCCAGCAGCTCGAGATTAGGGGATCAAGGCTACACCTTC	CASSSRLGDQGYTF	NA	TRBV3-1/TRBV3-2	once	TRBJ1-2
TGCGCCAGCAGCGCCACAGGGGGGTCCTACGAGCAGTACTTC	CASSATGGSYEQYF	TRBD1	TRBV5-1	NA	TRBJ2-7
TGTGCCAGCAGCCCGAGGGGCGGGGAGGTCTCTGGCTACACCTTC	CASSPRGGEVSGYTF	NA	TRBV9	NA	TRBJ1-2
TGTGCCAGCAGTCCTGACAGGGCTAATGAAAAACTGTTTTTT	CASSPDRANEKLFF	TRBD1	TRBV6-5	NA	TRBJ1-4
TGTGCCAGCAGCTTGGGCGGCACCGGGGATGGCTACACCTTC	CASSLGGTGDGYTF	NA	TRBV5-4	few	TRBJ1-2
TGTGCCAGCCGGGGGTTAAGTGATGGCTACACCTTC	CASRGLSDGYTF	NA	TRBV6-4	NA	TRBJ1-2
TGTGCCAGCAGTGTGGGGGGGCAGGGAAACACCATATATTTT	CASSVGGQGNTIYF	NA	TRBV2	NA	TRBJ1-3
TGTGCCAGCAGCTTGGCGGGACAGGGGAGTCTGTACTTC	CASSLAGQGSLYF	TRBD1	TRBV5-6	NA	TRBJ2-7
TGTGCCAGCAGCCAGAACAGCTTCTATGGCTACACCTTC	CASSQNSFYGYTF	NA	TRBV3-1/TRBV3-2	NA	TRBJ1-2
TGTGCCAGCAGCTTAGCGGCCGTGTCGGGACAGACCTTC	CASSLAAVSGQTF	TRBD1	TRBV11-3	medium-sized	TRBJ1-2
TGTGCCAGCAGCTCCCCACAGGGGGCGGTCACCGGGGAGCTGTTTTTT	CASSSPQGAVTGELFF	TRBD1	TRBV28	NA	TRBJ2-2
TGTGCCAGCAGCTCCGGCGGGCAGCGCAATCAGCCCCAGCATTTT	CASSSGGQRNQPQHF	NA	TRBV7-6	NA	TRBJ1-5
TGTGCCAGCAGAGGTTTCCGGGACAGGGGCGACGAGCAGTACTTC	CASRGFRDRGDEQYF	TRBD1	TRBV7-9	NA	TRBJ2-7
TGTGCCAGCAGTTTCCCACCGGGCACTGAAGCTTTCTTT	CASSFPPGTEAFF	NA	TRBV12-3/TRBV12-4	NA	TRBJ1-1
TGTGCCAGCAGCAAAAGGGGGGACAGTAATCAGCCCCAGCATTTT	CASSKRGDSNQPQHF	TRBD1	TRBV7-9	NA	TRBJ1-5
TGTGCCACTGGGGGGGGGCTACCTACCCAAGAGACCCAGTACTTC	CATGGGLPTQETQYF	NA	TRBV28	few	TRBJ2-5
TGTGCCAGCAGCTCGGGACTTTCTCAGAGCACAGATACGCAGTATTTT	CASSSGLSQSTDTQYF	NA	TRBV11-2	NA	TRBJ2-3
TGTGCCAGCAGTCCCCTTGGAGCGAACACTGAAGCTTTCTTT	CASSPLGANTEAFF	NA	TRBV9	NA	TRBJ1-1
TGTGCCAGCTCACCACCTTCGGAGTTCTCTGGAAACACCATATATTTT	CASSPPSEFSGNTIYF	NA	TRBV18	NA	TRBJ1-3